These 19 T cell receptor beta chains originate from one sample sequenced in a study of T-cell memory formation after mild COVID-19. TCRdb reanalysed the 5' RACE reads using MiXCR and keeps one entry per CDR3 protein. Of around 420,000 distinct CDR3 sequences listed, about 24% are singletons. The sequencing input was PBMCs or a T cell subset sorted from them (not recorded which). These receptors were taken from an adult woman who had mild COVID-19 (a few samples of this study predate the infection). Cell type and time point are not known.

The V call is TRBV5-5, the J call TRBJ2-5; D may be TRBD2 (6 bases). The V and J ends lost 7 bases and 5 bases respectively, with 18 bases between them. The CDR3 spans 14 residues. Germline CDR1 reads SGHKS; CDR2 reads YYEKEE (reference sequence). The CDR3 spells CASFLRELTETQYF. The CDR3 nucleotides read TGTGCCAGCTTTTTGCGGGAACTCACGGAGACCCAGTACTTC.

The genes are TRBV4-1 and TRBJ2-7, with D tentatively TRBD1 (5 bases). With 1 base removed from V and 2 bases from J, the gap between germline ends came to 12 bases. There are 15 residues in the CDR3. Germline-derived CDR1 and CDR2 are MGHRA and YSYEKL. This CDR3 is CASSQVFEGAYEQYF. DNA for the CDR3: TGCGCCAGCAGCCAAGTTTTTGAAGGGGCCTACGAGCAGTACTTC.

In its sample, this clonotype was seen many times. The V gene is TRBV4-1, the J gene TRBJ2-7, with 7 nucleotides matching TRBD1. The germline CDR1 and CDR2 sequences are MGHRA and YSYEKL. The ends lost 5 bases at V and 4 bases at J; junction bases unmatched: 5. This CDR3 is built from 13 residues. The CDR3 here is CASSSRQGYEQYF. The CDR3 nucleotides are TGCGCCAGCAGCAGCCGACAGGGTTACGAGCAGTACTTC.

The genes are TRBV9 and TRBJ2-3; possibly TRBD1 for D (6 bases). The germline V gene encodes CDR1 SGDLS and CDR2 YYNGEE. Trimming took off 0 bases at V and 2 bases at J, with 10 bases between the two ends. The CDR3 totals 15 residues. This CDR3 reads CASSVGGGPTDTQYF. CDR3 sequence (DNA): TGTGCCAGCAGCGTAGGTGGGGGCCCCACAGATACGCAGTATTTT.

This clonotype has more than one count but fewer than ten. V is TRBV6-5 and J is TRBJ2-1; D is perhaps TRBD1 (6 bases). This CDR3 spans 14 amino acids. Trimming pared 8 bases from V and 4 bases from J, leaving 15 bases between. CDR1 and CDR2 from the germline V gene are MNHEY and SVGAGI. CDR3 DNA: TGTGCCAGCCGGGGCCAAAGGGGGTACAATGAGCAGTTCTTC. This codes for CASRGQRGYNEQFF.

The chain carries TRBV5-5 and TRBJ2-1; 7 positions match TRBD2. The CDR3 has 14 residues. J was trimmed by 7 bases and V by 3 bases; bases with no gene match: 7. Germline CDR1 and CDR2: SGHKS and YYEKEE (reference sequence). Here the CDR3 DNA reads TGTGCCAGCAGCTCGGGGGTAGCGGGTAATGAGCAGTTCTTC. Residues: CASSSGVAGNEQFF.

V usage is TRBV3-1 and J usage is TRBJ2-2; 10 positions agree with TRBD2. Germline CDR1 and CDR2: LGHDT and YNNKEL (reference sequence). The CDR3 has 17 residues. The V segment lost 2 bases and the J segment 4 bases; nucleotides outside the gene matches: 7. The chain's CDR3 is CASSQMGTSVVTGELFF. The CDR3 nucleotides are TGTGCCAGCAGCCAAATGGGGACTAGCGTCGTCACCGGGGAGCTGTTTTTT.

This rearrangement joins TRBV7-6 to TRBJ2-7, with D perhaps being TRBD1 or TRBD2 (5 bases each). Trimming took off 8 bases at V and 0 bases at J, with 5 bases between the two ends. The CDR3 consists of 11 residues. From germline, CDR1 is SGHVS and CDR2 FNYEAQ. The CDR3 loop is CASGGSYEQYF. As DNA, the CDR3 is TGTGCCAGCGGGGGCTCCTACGAGCAGTACTTC. The whole variable domain, filled in from reference TRBV7-6 and TRBJ2-7, reads GAGVSQSPRYKVTKRGQDVALRCDPISGHVSLYWYRQALGQGPEFLTYFNYEAQQDKSGLPNDRFSAERPEGSISTLTIQRTEQRDSAMYRCASGGSYEQYFGPGTRLTVT.

In this sample, this clonotype turned up a few times. The chain employs TRBV7-6 and TRBJ1-6; D may be TRBD1 (5 bases). The germline V and J ends were trimmed by 0 bases and 2 bases, with 11 bases remaining between them. Germline V gene sequence: CDR1 SGHVS, CDR2 FNYEAQ. CDR3 length equals 17 residues. The CDR3 loop is CASSLAEGRAYNSPLHF. CDR3 DNA sequence: TGTGCCAGCAGCTTAGCGGAGGGGAGGGCCTATAATTCACCCCTCCACTTT.

This clonotype was seen a single time. J is TRBJ1-1 and V is TRBV18, with 8 bases that match TRBD1. Germline V CDR1 and CDR2: KGHSH, LQKENI. The CDR3 is 16 amino acids. With 3 bases clipped from V and 0 bases from J, the junction kept 6 bases outside the gene matches. The CDR3: CASSPIGTGMNTEAFF. Here the CDR3 DNA reads TGTGCCAGCTCACCTATAGGGACAGGAATGAACACTGAAGCTTTCTTT.

The CDR3 is CASKRERERGFYNEQFF. The CDR3 DNA reads as TGTGCCAGCAAGAGAGAGAGGGAGCGGGGGTTCTACAATGAGCAGTTCTTC. The chain combines TRBV21-1 with TRBJ2-1; the table names TRBD2, a call not compared with the DNA. TRBV21-1 is listed as a pseudogene. This CDR3 is built from 17 residues.

This clonotype was observed at least ten times. The chain has TRBV12-3 or TRBV12-4 and TRBJ2-1; 14 bases agree with TRBD2. After removal of 4 bases from V and 7 bases from J, the junction contained 6 bases not matched to a gene. CDR3 length: 16 amino acids. The CDR3 DNA reads as TGTGCCAGCAGTTCGGGGGGACTAGCGGGAGCAAATGAGCAGTTCTTC. It translates to CASSSGGLAGANEQFF.

The rearrangement joins TRBV12-3 or TRBV12-4 to TRBJ2-7; D remains ambiguous. V gave up 5 bases and J gave up 6 bases, with 17 bases separating them. This CDR3 is built from 14 residues. The CDR3 protein is CASSPHQNSLEQYF. CDR3 coding DNA: TGTGCCAGCAGTCCACATCAGAATTCGCTCGAGCAGTACTTC.

This clonotype came up a few times. The chain recombines TRBV4-3 with TRBJ2-1; the match to TRBD2 covers 12 bases. V lost 4 bases and J lost 4; bases outside the gene matches: 8. The CDR3 sequence is 17 residues long. Germline V gene sequence: CDR1 LGHNA, CDR2 YSLEER. The CDR3 reads CASSPRLAGEDYNEQFF. The CDR3 bases are TGCGCCAGCAGCCCCCGACTAGCGGGAGAGGATTACAATGAGCAGTTCTTC.

This clonotype was seen more than once but under ten times. The rearrangement joins TRBV20-1 to TRBJ1-1; TRBD1 agrees at 8 bases. V trimming: 3 bases; J trimming: 0 bases; junction bases outside the gene matches: 6. The CDR3 has 15 residues. From germline, CDR1 is DFQATT and CDR2 SNEGSKA (reference sequence). The CDR3 loop reads CSARAETGVNTEAFF. As DNA, the CDR3 is TGCAGTGCTAGGGCGGAGACAGGGGTGAACACTGAAGCTTTCTTT.

The J gene is TRBJ2-5, the V gene TRBV7-2; 14 bases align to TRBD2. The CDR3 sequence is 17 residues long. J lost 5 bases, V lost 5 bases, and 10 bases had no gene match. The germline gives CDR1 SGHTA, CDR2 FQGNSA. The CDR3 is CASSPRLAGGPRETQYF. The CDR3 nucleotides read TGTGCCAGCAGCCCCCGACTAGCGGGAGGGCCACGGGAGACCCAGTACTTC.

A few counts support this clonotype. One end of the junction is discordant with germline, which a read error may explain. The CDR3 DNA is TGTGCCAGCGGCTTCGATTCACCCCTCCACTTT. It encodes CASGFDSPLHF. V usage is TRBV7-2 and J usage is TRBJ1-6; no clear D gene. Germline loops: CDR1 SGHTA, CDR2 FQGNSA. This CDR3 has 11 residues.

CDR3 bases: TGCAGTGCTTTCAATAGGGGAGTCCACGAGCAGTACTTC. Its protein product is CSAFNRGVHEQYF. V and J are TRBV20-1 and TRBJ2-7; D tentatively reads TRBD1 or TRBD2 (5 bases each). Trimming stripped 5 bases from V and 5 bases from J, with 16 bases between. Germline CDR1 is DFQATT and CDR2 is SNEGSKA (reference sequence). This CDR3 region has 13 residues.

The rearrangement uses TRBV12-3 or TRBV12-4 and TRBJ1-3; 7 bases are shared with TRBD1. V trimming: 6 bases; J trimming: 6 bases; junction bases outside the gene matches: 5. The CDR3 is made up of 13 amino acids. CDR3 sequence (DNA): TGTGCCAGCAGATCCACAGGGGAAAACACCATATATTTT. Translating it yields CASRSTGENTIYF.